What follows describes a single T cell receptor beta chain. The antigen is undetermined. The repertoire was sequenced with immunoSEQ multiplex PCR; TCRdb's copy has only in-frame clones and lacks some. Of about 14,000 clones listed, around 84% are singletons. Regarding treatment: AdE1-LMPpoly-expanded autologous EBV-specific T-cell therapy followed by anti-PD-1 nivolumab. This sample was included in a study of EBV T-cell therapy then PD-1 blockade in nasopharyngeal carcinoma. Germline loops: CDR1 KGHSH, CDR2 LQKENI. This CDR3 region has 12 residues. The V gene end was trimmed by 4 bases and the J gene end by 6 bases; junction bases not matched to a gene: 3.

The receptor was isolated from a man aged 35-49 years with nasopharyngeal carcinoma. The J gene is TRBJ2-7, the V gene TRBV18; 7 nucleotides agree with TRBD1. Sequencing was performed on CD8+ T cells from blood, taken at roughly day 99 from a patient whose treatment included autologous EBV-specific T cells and nivolumab. The CDR3 DNA sequence: TGTGCCAGCTCACTCCCAGGGGGCGAGCAGTACTTC. Translated: CASSLPGGEQYF. The entire variable domain, with the rest obtained from reference TRBV18 and TRBJ2-7, is as follows: NAGVMQNPRHLVRRRGQEARLRCSPMKGHSHVYWYRQLPEEGLKFMVYLQKENIIDESGMPKERFSAEFPKEGPSILRIQQVVRGDSAAYFCASSLPGGEQYFGPGTRLTVT.